A selection of T cell receptor beta chains follows, all from one sample in a study of molecular identifiers for immune sequencing clone quantification. TCRdb called the PCR reads again in MiXCR, with one record for every CDR3 protein. The sample lists nearly 650,000 distinct CDR3 sequences; approximately 24% were seen once. The sample was naive CD8+ T cells from blood, with Jurkat cell RNA spiked in. The receptors originated from a human donor in good health. Some libraries in this study had Jurkat cell RNA spiked in. Both conserved end residues are trimmed from each CDR3. Size values are once, few and many counts, or a class for expanded clones, and some rows have none.

v_call,j_call,clone_size,cdr3_aa
TRBV7-6,TRBJ2-6,few,AGSPSADRPSGANVLT
TRBV20-1,TRBJ2-7,many,SARDYAGTYEQY
TRBV7-2,TRBJ1-1,many,ASSLGQGVYTEAF
TRBV5-6,TRBJ1-1,many,ASSWITNTEAF
TRBV27,TRBJ1-1,many,ASSLKIDGTEAF
TRBV7-9,TRBJ1-1,-,ARSPTTANTEAF
TRBV19,TRBJ2-4,-,ASSDVVLAKNIQY
TRBV20-1,TRBJ2-3,few,SAQRGGDAGIYTDTQY
TRBV7-9,TRBJ2-7,many,ASSLTGGAYEQY
TRBV6-1,TRBJ2-5,few,ASSKHPQETQY
TRBV24-1,TRBJ2-2,many,ATRQTNTGELF
TRBV20-1,TRBJ2-7,-,SARAGRGPSYEQY
TRBV9,TRBJ2-3,-,ASSVGLFASTDTQY
TRBV29-1,TRBJ2-2,many,SVEERGTGVTGELF
TRBV12-3/TRBV12-4,TRBJ1-4,few,ASSLVLSEKLF
TRBV6-2/TRBV6-3,TRBJ1-5,many,ASSDIPGRTGNQPQH
TRBV27,TRBJ1-1,-,ASSLGGGVLNTEAF
TRBV6-2/TRBV6-3,TRBJ2-3,-,ASSPTGVNFGTDTQY
TRBV10-2,TRBJ2-5,many,ASSVARGQETQY
TRBV27,TRBJ2-7,-,ASIYRSGGVYEQY
TRBV30,TRBJ2-7,few,AYERDRYSYEQY
TRBV4-1,TRBJ1-6,-,ASSQDGGGYSPLH
TRBV28,TRBJ2-7,once,ASSSPGGPGEQY
TRBV7-9,TRBJ2-5,many,ASSYPPLGSEQETQY
TRBV6-2/TRBV6-3,TRBJ1-4,once,ASSYSTVSLDEKLF
TRBV27,TRBJ2-7,many,ASSLGASYEQY
TRBV7-9,TRBJ2-3,many,ASSSLTSGSTDTQY
TRBV9,TRBJ1-1,-,ASRSGPGTEAF
TRBV9,TRBJ2-7,many,ASSGGVAGSYEQY